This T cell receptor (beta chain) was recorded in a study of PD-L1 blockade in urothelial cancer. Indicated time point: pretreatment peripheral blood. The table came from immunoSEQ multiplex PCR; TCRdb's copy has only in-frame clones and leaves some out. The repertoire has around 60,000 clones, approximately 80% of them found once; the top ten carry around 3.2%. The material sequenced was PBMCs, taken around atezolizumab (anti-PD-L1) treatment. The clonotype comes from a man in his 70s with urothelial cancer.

The CDR3: CASSPVGALQDTEAFF. The CDR3 DNA sequence: TGTGCCAGCAGCCCCGTTGGGGCCCTCCAGGACACTGAAGCTTTCTTT. J is TRBJ1-1 and V is TRBV4-2, with a possible D match to TRBD1 (5 bases). The CDR3 extends over 16 amino acids. V shed 4 bases and J shed 3 bases, with 18 bases lying between them. Germline V gene data show CDR1 as LGHNA and CDR2 as YNFKEQ.